Sequencing of this T cell receptor (beta chain) was carried out in a study of CD8 T cells in ankylosing spondylitis. In making TCR beta libraries, quantitative 5'-RACE with molecular barcodes was used. TCRdb called the 5' RACE reads again in MiXCR, with one record for every CDR3 protein. The data show some 300,000 distinct CDR3 sequences, under 25% seen once. V was clipped by 3 bases and J by 4 bases, with 19 bases between them. This CDR3 spans 17 amino acids. Whole-study results and caveats: A TCR beta motif of 7 to 9 highly homologous variants seemed to mark ankylosing spondylitis blood. In ankylosing spondylitis patients, matched synovial fluid reportedly showed significant enrichment of disease-linked clones.

A note on this clonotype: Its target is unknown.

This rearrangement joins TRBV12-3 or TRBV12-4 to TRBJ1-3, with a possible D match to TRBD1 (5 bases). Sequenced material: blood, either unsorted or a sorted T cell fraction (not recorded which). This clonotype originated in a female donor with ankylosing spondylitis or in good health (not recorded which). The CDR3 nucleotides are TGTGCCAGCAGTTTGGTGACAGCCCTTTATCTGGGAAACACCATATATTTT. Translating gives CASSLVTALYLGNTIYF.